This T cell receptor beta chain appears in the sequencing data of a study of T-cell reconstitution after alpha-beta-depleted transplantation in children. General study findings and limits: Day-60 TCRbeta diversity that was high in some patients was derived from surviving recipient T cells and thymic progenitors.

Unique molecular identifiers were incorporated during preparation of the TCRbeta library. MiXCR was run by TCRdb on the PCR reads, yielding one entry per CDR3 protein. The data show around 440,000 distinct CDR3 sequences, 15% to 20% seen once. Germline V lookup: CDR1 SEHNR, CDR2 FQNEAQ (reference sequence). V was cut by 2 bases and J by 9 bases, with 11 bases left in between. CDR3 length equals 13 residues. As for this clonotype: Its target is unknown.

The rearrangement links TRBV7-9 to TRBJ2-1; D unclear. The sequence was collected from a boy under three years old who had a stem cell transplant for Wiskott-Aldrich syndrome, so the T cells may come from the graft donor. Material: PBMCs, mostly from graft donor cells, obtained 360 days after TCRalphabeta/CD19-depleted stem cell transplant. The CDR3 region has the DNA TGTGCCAGCAGCTTACCCCAGTCTGGTGAGCAGTTCTTC. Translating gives CASSLPQSGEQFF.